This record covers a single T cell receptor beta chain. Its antigen is not identified. PCR used 60 Vbeta primers and 13 Jbeta primers. Measured with immunoSEQ multiplex PCR; TCRdb has only the in-frame clones, and not every one. The sample has approximately 150,000 clones, roughly 80% seen once. The data derive from a study of cytomegalovirus exposure and HLA in healthy donors. On the study more broadly: Early released data comprised tens of millions of unique TCRs from HLA-typed donors. Notes on the study in general: Presence/absence analyses assumed roughly uniform sequencing depth across donors. An analysis was carried out at a later point. It showed that HLA-associated TCR beta chains were more clonally expanded than equally common non-associated chains. CMV serostatus stood as the only immune exposure information on hand.

V lost 6 bases, J lost 3 bases, and 2 bases stayed unmatched. Looked up from germline, CDR1 is SGHTA and CDR2 is FQGNSA. The CDR3 extends over 12 amino acids. The sequence came from a young woman in good health and CMV-seropositive. The sample was PBMCs. J is TRBJ2-7 and V is TRBV7-2; TRBD1 aligns across 7 bases. This CDR3 is CASSRQGYEQYF. DNA of the CDR3: TGTGCCAGCAGTCGACAGGGCTACGAGCAGTACTTC.